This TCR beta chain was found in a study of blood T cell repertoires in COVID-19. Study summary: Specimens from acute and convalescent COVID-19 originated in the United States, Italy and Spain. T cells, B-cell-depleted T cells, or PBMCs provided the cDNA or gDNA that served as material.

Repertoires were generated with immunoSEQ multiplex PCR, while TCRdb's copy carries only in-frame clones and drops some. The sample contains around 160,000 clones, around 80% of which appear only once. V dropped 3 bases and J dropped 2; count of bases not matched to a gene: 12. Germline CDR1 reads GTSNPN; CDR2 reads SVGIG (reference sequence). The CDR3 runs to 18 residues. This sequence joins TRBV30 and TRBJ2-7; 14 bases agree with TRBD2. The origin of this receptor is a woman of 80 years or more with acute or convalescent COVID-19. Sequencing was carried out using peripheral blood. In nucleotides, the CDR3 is TGTGCCTGGAGCTACGAGGGACTAGCGGGGGACCCCACCTACGAGCAGTACTTC. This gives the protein CAWSYEGLAGDPTYEQYF.